These T cell receptor beta chains were read from a single sample in a study of T cell responses to AZD1222 COVID-19 vaccine. The repertoire was sequenced with immunoSEQ multiplex PCR; TCRdb's copy has only in-frame clones and lacks some. Here the sample spans tens of thousands of clones, 70% to 80% being singletons. The sequencing used peripheral blood, collected 28 days after the second AZD1222 dose. The receptors were sampled from an adult who received the AZD1222 COVID-19 vaccine. CDR3s include the opening cysteine and the closing phenylalanine or tryptophan. A D gene is named only where the DNA matches it firmly.

V gene	J gene	D gene	CDR3 protein
TRBV3-1/TRBV3-2	TRBJ2-2	NA	CASSQAGIGELFF
TRBV19	TRBJ1-5	NA	CASSIRGGGYSNQPQHF
TRBV10-3	TRBJ2-6	NA	CAISESTGANVLTF
TRBV6-2/TRBV6-3	TRBJ2-1	NA	CASSYLQGGRGNEQFF
TRBV7-9	TRBJ1-1	NA	CASSSPPRGRAFF
TRBV7-9	TRBJ1-1	NA	CASSPGGLGDTEAFF
TRBV6-5	TRBJ2-7	TRBD1	CASRAPGTVFYEQYF
TRBV7-2	TRBJ1-5	NA	CASSPGTSNQPQHF
TRBV6-2/TRBV6-3	TRBJ1-5	TRBD1	CASSLDRGQGQPQHF
TRBV18	TRBJ1-6	TRBD1	CASSPNRGSDSPLHF
TRBV7-2	TRBJ1-6	NA	CASSLFQGLNSPLHF
TRBV18	TRBJ2-2	TRBD2	CASSLSRTSGTGELFF
TRBV12-2	TRBJ2-5	NA	CASRSGGLFQETQYF
TRBV5-1	TRBJ1-1	NA	CASKEVGNTEAFF
TRBV7-9	TRBJ2-5	TRBD2	CASSLSTSGGETQYF
TRBV7-3	TRBJ2-3	NA	CASSLLPGPDTQYF
TRBV18	TRBJ1-3	NA	CASSPAGTARNTIYF
TRBV6-4	TRBJ1-2	TRBD1	CASSDSGTGVNNGYTF
TRBV9	TRBJ2-5	NA	CASSVDLSLRETQYF
TRBV2	TRBJ2-1	NA	CASSAGIDNEQFF
TRBV19	TRBJ1-6	NA	CASSIQGLTYNSPLHF
TRBV19	TRBJ2-7	NA	CASSPWTDYYEQYF
TRBV2	TRBJ2-7	NA	CASVAGNYEQYF
TRBV5-6	TRBJ1-1	NA	CASSLGDRRTEAFF
TRBV2	TRBJ1-2	NA	CASTGGSGGYTF
TRBV10-3	TRBJ1-2	TRBD1	CAIRDRDGLSYTF
TRBV5-1	TRBJ2-2	NA	CASSIGQNTGELFF
TRBV5-6	TRBJ1-3	NA	CASSGSMEDSSGNTIYF
TRBV13	TRBJ1-6	NA	CASSSRNSPLHF
TRBV3-1/TRBV3-2	TRBJ2-7	NA	CASSQKIRGHGGYEQYF
TRBV5-1	TRBJ2-3	NA	CASSLGVGTSTDTQYF
TRBV7-3	TRBJ1-6	NA	CASSPGANSPLHF
TRBV4-3	TRBJ2-7	NA	CASSQKPSYEQYF
TRBV11-2	TRBJ2-2	TRBD2	CASSLARGAGELFF
TRBV5-1	TRBJ2-7	TRBD1	CASSLGDSFEQYF
TRBV3-1/TRBV3-2	TRBJ2-2	TRBD2	CASSQAGLAGGGTGELFF
TRBV2	TRBJ2-5	NA	CASSEALWSETQYF
TRBV7-9	TRBJ1-2	NA	CASSNRDYGYTF
TRBV9	TRBJ1-1	TRBD1	CASSARDRNTEAFF
TRBV10-1	TRBJ2-7	TRBD1	CARTGQGEEQYF
TRBV28	TRBJ2-7	TRBD1	CASSSVNRGSYEQYF
TRBV6-6	TRBJ2-5	NA	CASILAGGETQYF
TRBV30	TRBJ2-7	NA	CAWALTGGDEQYF